Shown below are 16 T cell receptor beta chains from a single sample sequenced in a study of OX40 agonist ivuxolimab in advanced cancers. Sequencing used immunoSEQ multiplex PCR; TCRdb keeps in-frame clones, though not all of them. The table records about 62,000 clones, 85% of them present only once. Sequences were derived from CD4+ or CD8+ T cells sorted from blood, sampled in a trial of the OX40 agonist ivuxolimab. These receptors were obtained from an adult with an advanced solid tumor such as melanoma, head and neck, liver or kidney cancer.

The chain joins TRBV4-1 to TRBJ2-5; D is perhaps TRBD2 (6 bases). V lost 0 bases, J lost 7 bases, and 9 bases lay in between. The CDR3 sequence is 13 residues long. CDR1 and CDR2 (germline): MGHRA, YSYEKL. Here the CDR3 DNA reads TGCGCCAGCAGCCAAGACATGGAGGGGACCCAGTACTTC. It specifies CASSQDMEGTQYF.

The rearrangement uses TRBV18 and TRBJ1-2, with D possibly matching TRBD1 (6 bases). Germline lookup yields CDR1 KGHSH and CDR2 LQKENI. The CDR3 is 16 amino acids. Trimming pared 2 bases from V and 0 bases from J, leaving 13 bases between. CDR3: CASSPEQGSANYGYTF. The DNA of the CDR3 is TGTGCCAGCTCACCAGAACAGGGATCCGCTAACTATGGCTACACCTTC.

V is TRBV30 and J is TRBJ1-2; D is undetermined. Per germline, CDR1 GTSNPN and CDR2 SVGIG (reference sequence). V lost 2 bases and J lost 2, with 9 bases in between. The CDR3 totals 13 residues. This CDR3 is CAWSPQENYGYTF. The DNA for the CDR3 is TGTGCCTGGAGTCCCCAGGAAAACTATGGCTACACCTTC. Supplemented by reference TRBV30 and TRBJ1-2, the full variable domain reads SQTIHQWPATLVQPVGSPLSLECTVEGTSNPNLYWYRQAAGRGLQLLFYSVGIGQISSEVPQNLSASRPQDRQFILSSKKLLLSDSGFYLCAWSPQENYGYTFGSGTRLTVV.

This chain uses TRBV28 with TRBJ2-3; 9 bases fit TRBD2. Germline CDR1 is MDHEN and CDR2 is SYDVKM. The V gene end was trimmed by 2 bases and the J gene end by 4 bases; junction bases not matched to a gene: 4. This CDR3 is 15 amino acids long. The CDR3 loop reads CASSLGGLAADTQYF. Written as DNA, the CDR3 is TGTGCCAGCAGTTTAGGGGGACTAGCTGCAGATACGCAGTATTTT.

The chain carries TRBV5-1 and TRBJ2-2; TRBD1 aligns across 8 bases. CDR1 is SGHRS, CDR2 YFSETQ, per germline. The CDR3 extends over 16 amino acids. Germline trimming cut 4 bases from V and 5 bases from J; bases unmatched to any gene: 10. Here the CDR3 reads CASSQTGVGGTGELFF. The CDR3 DNA reads as TGCGCCAGCAGCCAGACAGGGGTCGGAGGGACCGGGGAGCTGTTTTTT.

This sequence joins TRBV19 and TRBJ2-2, with D hard to call. This CDR3 has 13 residues. CDR1 and CDR2 from the germline V gene are LNHDA and SQIVND (reference sequence). The germline V and J ends were trimmed by 7 bases and 3 bases, with 9 bases remaining between them. The CDR3 spells CASISTHTGELFF. The CDR3 DNA sequence: TGTGCCAGTATTTCTACACACACCGGGGAGCTGTTTTTT.

The chain joins TRBV5-1 to TRBJ2-7; TRBD2 matches at 11 bases. This CDR3 has 15 residues. The V segment lost 1 base and the J segment 5 bases; nucleotides outside the gene matches: 5. Germline V gives CDR1 SGHRS, CDR2 YFSETQ. The CDR3 sequence is CASSLTSGRIDEQYF. The CDR3 coding sequence is TGCGCCAGCAGCTTGACTAGCGGGAGAATTGACGAGCAGTACTTC.

This chain joins TRBV28 and TRBJ2-4; maybe TRBD1 (5 bases). Germline V gene sequence: CDR1 MDHEN, CDR2 SYDVKM. Trimming stripped 5 bases from V and 0 bases from J, with 11 bases between. CDR3 length: 15 residues. CDR3 loop: CASSADILAKNIQYF. As DNA, the CDR3 is TGTGCCAGCAGTGCGGACATTCTAGCCAAAAACATTCAGTACTTC.

The chain joins TRBV27 to TRBJ1-1; possible D gene TRBD1, 6 bases. V lost 10 bases to trimming and J lost 1 base, with 13 bases between them. The CDR3 extends over 13 amino acids. In germline, CDR1 is MNHEY, CDR2 SMNVEV (reference sequence). CDR3 loop: CATTRGTNTEAFF. The CDR3 region has the DNA TGTGCCACCACGAGGGGGACGAACACTGAAGCTTTCTTT.

This chain uses TRBV14 with TRBJ2-3; 11 nucleotides line up with TRBD1. The CDR3 totals 16 residues. With V trimmed by 4 bases and J by 2 bases, 5 bases remained unmatched. Germline CDR1 is SGHDN and CDR2 is FVKESK. CDR3 amino acids: CASSPWTGGITDTQYF. For the CDR3, the DNA is TGTGCCAGCAGCCCTTGGACAGGGGGCATCACAGATACGCAGTATTTT.

The chain carries TRBV2 and TRBJ1-4, with TRBD1 as a possible D gene (5 bases). V lost 7 bases and J lost 0, with 12 bases in between. The CDR3 has 15 residues. Germline lookup yields CDR1 SNHLY and CDR2 FYNNEI. The CDR3 is CASTPGVATNEKLFF. Written as DNA, the CDR3 is TGTGCCAGCACCCCGGGGGTTGCAACTAATGAAAAACTGTTTTTT. The full variable domain, completed using reference TRBV2 and TRBJ1-4, is EPEVTQTPSHQVTQMGQEVILRCVPISNHLYFYWYRQILGQKVEFLVSFYNNEISEKSEIFDDQFSVERPDGSNFTLKIRSTKLEDSAMYFCASTPGVATNEKLFFGSGTQLSVL.

This chain connects TRBV11-2 to TRBJ2-3; TRBD2 is a possible D gene (6 bases). V was shortened by 5 bases and J by 4 bases, with 19 bases between the two germline ends. The CDR3 totals 16 residues. Germline CDR1 is SGHAT and CDR2 is FQNNGV. CDR3 sequence: CASSLMAGMVADTQYF. The DNA of the CDR3 is TGTGCCAGCAGCCTGATGGCGGGAATGGTTGCAGATACGCAGTATTTT.

V and J are TRBV18 and TRBJ2-3; D unclear. The CDR3 runs 13 residues. Per germline, CDR1 KGHSH and CDR2 LQKENI. Trimming stripped 8 bases from V and 3 bases from J, with 12 bases between. The CDR3: CASLTENTDTQYF. CDR3 DNA sequence: TGTGCCAGCCTAACAGAAAATACAGATACGCAGTATTTT. Complete variable domain (other parts from reference TRBV18 and TRBJ2-3): NAGVMQNPRHLVRRRGQEARLRCSPMKGHSHVYWYRQLPEEGLKFMVYLQKENIIDESGMPKERFSAEFPKEGPSILRIQQVVRGDSAAYFCASLTENTDTQYFGPGTRLTVL.

This clone was detected only a few times. V and J are TRBV14 and TRBJ2-5, with D possibly called TRBD1 or TRBD2 (5 bases each). CDR3 length: 19 amino acids. From germline, CDR1 is SGHDN and CDR2 FVKESK. Trimming removed 0 bases from V and 2 bases from J, with 22 bases in between. The CDR3 protein is CASSQDGGDSGWGQETQYF. The CDR3 DNA sequence: TGTGCCAGCAGCCAAGATGGGGGTGACTCCGGTTGGGGGCAAGAGACCCAGTACTTC.

The chain employs TRBV2 and TRBJ1-2; D might be TRBD1 (5 bases). The germline gives CDR1 SNHLY, CDR2 FYNNEI. Trimming took off 6 bases at V and 2 bases at J, with 10 bases between the two ends. The CDR3 runs 13 residues. CDR3 amino acids: CASSLDRNYGYTF. The CDR3 nucleotides are TGTGCCAGCAGCCTCGACAGAAACTATGGCTACACCTTC.

The J gene is TRBJ2-7, the V gene TRBV9, with TRBD1 identical over 9 bases. This CDR3 has 15 amino acids. The junction had 10 bases not matched to a gene; V was cut back by 3 bases and J by 6 bases. Germline V CDR1 and CDR2: SGDLS, YYNGEE. CDR3 DNA: TGTGCCAGCAGCGCCACCGGGACAGGGTTTCGCGAGCAGTACTTC. It encodes CASSATGTGFREQYF. The complete variable domain, with remaining parts taken from reference TRBV9 and TRBJ2-7, reads DSGVTQTPKHLITATGQRVTLRCSPRSGDLSVYWYQQSLDQGLQFLIQYYNGEERAKGNILERFSAQQFPDLHSELNLSSLELGDSALYFCASSATGTGFREQYFGPGTRLTVT.